This note documents a single T cell receptor (beta chain) sequence. No antigen is known for it. Repertoires were generated with immunoSEQ multiplex PCR, while TCRdb's copy carries only in-frame clones and drops some. The repertoire holds 300,000 to 400,000 clones, with 80% to 90% as singletons. Specified treatment: about 20 received Ad26.COV2.S at low or high dose, single or two shots; 5 received placebo; per-sample allocation not given. Day 63 after the first vaccine or placebo injection was the time point for sampling. The germline gives CDR1 SEHNR, CDR2 FQNEAQ (reference sequence). The CDR3 covers 15 residues. V dropped 3 bases and J dropped 0 bases, with 8 bases sitting between them. This sample was taken from a study of Ad26.COV2.S vaccination and SARS-CoV-2 variants. For the study at large: Once or twice, 56 days apart, Ad26.COV2.S was delivered intramuscularly. Study-level results: Considerable breadth of spike-specific CD8+ and CD4+ T cell responses has reportedly been documented following vaccination.

This sequence joins TRBV7-9 and TRBJ2-2; D call uncertain. This TCR came from a person between 18 and 60 years old who received the Ad26.COV2.S COVID-19 vaccine or a placebo. Material: peripheral blood, obtained in a trial of Ad26.COV2.S vaccine versus placebo. CDR3 protein: CASSFYPSNTGELFF. CDR3 DNA: TGTGCCAGCAGCTTTTACCCCTCGAACACCGGGGAGCTGTTTTTT.